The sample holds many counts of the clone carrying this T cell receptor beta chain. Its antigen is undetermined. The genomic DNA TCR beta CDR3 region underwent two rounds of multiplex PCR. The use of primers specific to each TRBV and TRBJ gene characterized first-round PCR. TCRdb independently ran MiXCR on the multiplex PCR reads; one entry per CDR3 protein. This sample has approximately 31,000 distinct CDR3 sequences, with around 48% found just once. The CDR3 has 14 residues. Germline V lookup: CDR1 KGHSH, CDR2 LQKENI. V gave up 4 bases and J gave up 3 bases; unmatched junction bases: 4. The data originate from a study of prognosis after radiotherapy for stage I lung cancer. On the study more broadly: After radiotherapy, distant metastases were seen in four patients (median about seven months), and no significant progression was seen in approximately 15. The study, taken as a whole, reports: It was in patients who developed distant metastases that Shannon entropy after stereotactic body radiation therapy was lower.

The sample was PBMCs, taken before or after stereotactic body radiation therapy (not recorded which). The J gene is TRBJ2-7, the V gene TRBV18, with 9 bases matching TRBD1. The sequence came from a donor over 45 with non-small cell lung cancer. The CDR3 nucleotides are TGTGCCAGCTCACGAGTGACAGGGGGCTACGAGCAGTACTTC. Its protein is CASSRVTGGYEQYF.